These T cell receptor beta chains were read from a single sample in a study of shared clonotypes between healthy human individuals. Profiled with immunoSEQ multiplex PCR; TCRdb holds only in-frame clones, not every one. The table lists 2,500,000 or so clones, around 92% of them singletons. The source material was naive CD4+ T cells from PBMCs. All receptors derive from a young man in good health. Some clones in this sample may be carry-over from other donors' samples. The conserved cysteine and the conserved F or W are not part of the CDR3 here. The D gene is left open where the match is weak.

CDR3 protein | J gene | D gene | V gene
ASSAQGNSNQPQH | TRBJ1-5 | - | TRBV9
ASSFREGREAF | TRBJ1-1 | - | TRBV6-5
SAIPGQKDTEAF | TRBJ1-1 | - | TRBV29-1
ASSLRGGTSGPDTQY | TRBJ2-3 | TRBD2 | TRBV7-8
ASSSLRTGASYEQY | TRBJ2-7 | TRBD1 | TRBV5-8
ASSAPRLAGGVDTQY | TRBJ2-3 | TRBD2 | TRBV9
ASSQDGPGGGYT | TRBJ1-2 | TRBD1 | TRBV4-1
AIRGGQGGDTQY | TRBJ2-3 | TRBD1 | TRBV10-3
ASSLYGTTEQY | TRBJ2-7 | - | TRBV5-6
ASSEGTGGYNEQF | TRBJ2-1 | TRBD1 | TRBV10-1
ASSPQRGTTSTNEKLF | TRBJ1-4 | - | TRBV18
ASSLTGGRAGNEQF | TRBJ2-1 | TRBD1 | TRBV7-3
ASSLGGQPNTEAF | TRBJ1-1 | TRBD1 | TRBV28
ASSLRGRAEQF | TRBJ2-1 | - | TRBV5-1
ASRGAGGGTGELF | TRBJ2-2 | TRBD2 | TRBV7-2